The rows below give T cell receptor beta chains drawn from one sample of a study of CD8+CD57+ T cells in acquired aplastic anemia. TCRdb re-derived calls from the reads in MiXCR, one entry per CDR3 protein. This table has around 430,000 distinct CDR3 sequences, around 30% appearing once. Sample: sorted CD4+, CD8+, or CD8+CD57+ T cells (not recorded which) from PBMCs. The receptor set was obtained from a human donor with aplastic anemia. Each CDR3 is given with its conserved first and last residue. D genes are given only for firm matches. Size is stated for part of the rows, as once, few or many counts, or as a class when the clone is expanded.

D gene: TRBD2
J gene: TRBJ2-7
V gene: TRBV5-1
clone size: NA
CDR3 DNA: TGCGCCAGCAGCACCGGACTAGCGGGAGGTCTCTCCTACGAGCAGTACTTC
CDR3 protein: CASSTGLAGGLSYEQYF

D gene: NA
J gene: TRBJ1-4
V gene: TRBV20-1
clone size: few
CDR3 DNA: TGCAGTGCTAGTCAGCCGGGCGTGGAGGAAAAACTGTTTTTT
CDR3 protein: CSASQPGVEEKLFF

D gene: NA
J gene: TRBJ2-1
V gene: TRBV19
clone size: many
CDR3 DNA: TGTGCCGTACGCGGAGGCAGACCTAATGAGCAGTTCTTC
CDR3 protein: CAVRGGRPNEQFF

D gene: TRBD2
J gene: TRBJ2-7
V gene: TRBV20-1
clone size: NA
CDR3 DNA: TGCAGTGCCCTACTAGCGGGAGTAGCCTACGAGCAGTACTTC
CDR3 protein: CSALLAGVAYEQYF

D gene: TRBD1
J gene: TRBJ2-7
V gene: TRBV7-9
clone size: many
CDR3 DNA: TGTGCCAGCAGCTTAGGACAGGGGAGACTCGACGAGCAGTACTTC
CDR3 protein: CASSLGQGRLDEQYF

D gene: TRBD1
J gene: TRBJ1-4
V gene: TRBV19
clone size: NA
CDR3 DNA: TGTGCCAGTAGTGGAAAACAGGGGCAAAGGGAAAAACTGTTTTTT
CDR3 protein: CASSGKQGQREKLFF

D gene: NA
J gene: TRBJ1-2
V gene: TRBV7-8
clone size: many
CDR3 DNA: TGTGCCAGCAGCTTAGCGGGGGCCGCATATGGCTACACCTTC
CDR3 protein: CASSLAGAAYGYTF

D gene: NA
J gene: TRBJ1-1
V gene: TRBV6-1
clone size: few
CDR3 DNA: TGTGCCAGCAGTGAAGAGATCACACACAGTGAAGCTTTCTTT
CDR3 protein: CASSEEITHSEAFF

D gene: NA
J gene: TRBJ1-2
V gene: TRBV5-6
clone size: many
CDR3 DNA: TGTGCCAGCGAGCAGGGCGATGGCTACACCTTC
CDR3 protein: CASEQGDGYTF

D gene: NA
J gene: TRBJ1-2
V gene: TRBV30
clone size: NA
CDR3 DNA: TGTGCCTGGAGTGAGTGGCGGACGGGAAACTATGGCTACACCTTC
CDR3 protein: CAWSEWRTGNYGYTF